This T cell receptor beta chain was documented in a study of identical twins. Regarding the study as a whole: Zero-insertion analyses might be partly confounded by invariant T cells like MAIT and iNKT. Memory repertoires lacked the insertion deficit that abundant cord blood beta clonotypes showed.

Germline loops: CDR1 SGDLS, CDR2 YYNGEE. The CDR3 spans 15 residues. V lost 0 bases and J lost 4, with 13 bases in between. The authors used template switching to add a universal primer site and gave cDNA unique molecular identifiers. One entry per CDR3 protein results from TCRdb running MiXCR on the 5' RACE reads. The data hold a few hundred thousand distinct CDR3 sequences, with approximately 8.3% observed a single time. In this sample, this clonotype turned up a few times. Its antigen is unidentified. The data were also submitted as part of a second study, on yellow fever vaccine responses in identical twins.

The sequencing sample was made of CD8+ T cells sorted from blood. J is TRBJ1-2 and V is TRBV9; D possibly corresponds to TRBD1 (5 bases). The TCR comes from a woman aged 18-29 years in good health. CDR3 in DNA: TGTGCCAGCAGCGTAGAGTATCGGGACTTCTATGGCTACACCTTC. It yields the protein CASSVEYRDFYGYTF.